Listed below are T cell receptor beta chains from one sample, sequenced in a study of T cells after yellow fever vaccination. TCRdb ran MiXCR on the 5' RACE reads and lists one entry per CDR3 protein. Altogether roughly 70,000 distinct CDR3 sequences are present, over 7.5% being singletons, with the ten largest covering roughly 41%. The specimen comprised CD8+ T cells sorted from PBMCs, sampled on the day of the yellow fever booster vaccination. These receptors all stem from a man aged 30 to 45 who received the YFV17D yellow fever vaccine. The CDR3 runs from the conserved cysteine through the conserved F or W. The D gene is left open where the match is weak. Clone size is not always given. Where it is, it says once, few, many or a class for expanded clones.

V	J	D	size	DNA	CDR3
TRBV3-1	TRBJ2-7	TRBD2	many	TGTGCCAGCAGCCAAGACCACCTAGCGGGAGGCGAGCAGTACTTC	CASSQDHLAGGEQYF
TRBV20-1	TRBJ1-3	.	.	TGCAGTGCTGTAGACAGCCATGGAAACACCATATATTTT	CSAVDSHGNTIYF
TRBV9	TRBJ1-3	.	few	TGTGCCAGCAGCGTATTGGGGGGACGTAACTCTGGAAACACCATATATTTT	CASSVLGGRNSGNTIYF
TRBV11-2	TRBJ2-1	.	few	TGTGCCAGCAGCCGTATTGGGTCGACCAATGAGCAGTTCTTC	CASSRIGSTNEQFF
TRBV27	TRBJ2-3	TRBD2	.	TGTGCCAGCAGTTTATTTGGCGGGAGTCGAGATACGCAGTATTTT	CASSLFGGSRDTQYF
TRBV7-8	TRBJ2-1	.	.	TGTGCCAGCAGCTCGGGGAGAGGGCTTGAGCAGTTCTTC	CASSSGRGLEQFF
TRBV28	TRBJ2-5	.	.	TGTGCCAGCAGTTTACCCGAGGCGCAGGCCTTCCAAGAGACCCAGTACTTC	CASSLPEAQAFQETQYF
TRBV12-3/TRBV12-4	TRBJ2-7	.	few	TGTGCCAGCAGTTTACCCGGGACGAACGAGCAGTACTTC	CASSLPGTNEQYF
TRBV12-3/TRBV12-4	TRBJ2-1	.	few	TGTGCCAGCAGCGAGGGGGGAAGAGTGGATGAGCAGTTCTTC	CASSEGGRVDEQFF
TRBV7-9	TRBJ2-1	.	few	TGTGCCAGCAGCTTAGCATGGGAGACCGATGAGCAGTTCTTC	CASSLAWETDEQFF
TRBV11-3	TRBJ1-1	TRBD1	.	TGTGCCAGCAGCTTTGGGACAGCTGAAGCTTTCTTT	CASSFGTAEAFF
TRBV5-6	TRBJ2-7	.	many	TGTGCCAGCAGCGTCGGGGGAACTACAGGATCGAGGTACGAGCAGTACTTC	CASSVGGTTGSRYEQYF
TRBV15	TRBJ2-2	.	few	TGTGCCACCAGCAGAGCAAGGGTGGCCGGGGAGCTGTTTTTT	CATSRARVAGELFF
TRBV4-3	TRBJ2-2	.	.	TGCGCCAGCAGCCAAAGCGCCCCGAACACCGGGGAGCTGTTTTTT	CASSQSAPNTGELFF
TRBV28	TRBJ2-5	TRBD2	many	TGTGCCAGCAGTGCCATAGCGGGAGGGCCGCAAGAGACCCAGTACTTC	CASSAIAGGPQETQYF
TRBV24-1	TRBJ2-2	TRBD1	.	TGTGCCACCAGTTCAGGGGGCGAGGACACCGGGGAGCTGTTTTTT	CATSSGGEDTGELFF